Shown below are 17 T cell receptor beta chains from a single sample sequenced in a study of neoadjuvant anti-PD-1 for oral cavity cancer (dated by TCRdb to the early 2020s). Receptors were amplified or captured by the immunoSEQ multiplex PCR assay. TCRdb carries this immuneACCESS record with in-frame sequences only. Its versions omit some clonotypes, under half of them owing to an unresolved V gene in the studies checked, with the rest unexplained. The sample data list about 62,000 clones, and more than 60% of these were observed just once. 2.5% to 3% of the sample is taken by the ten largest. The time point tag for this specimen amounts to: before neoadjuvant nivolumab. This sample comprised PBMCs, obtained before nivolumab (anti-PD-1) treatment. Every receptor here comes from a person between 40 and 85 years old with oral cavity squamous cell carcinoma.

The chain joins TRBV19 to TRBJ1-2, with TRBD1 matching over 7 bases. After removal of 7 bases from V and 2 bases from J, the junction contained 10 bases not matched to a gene. The CDR3 runs to 15 residues. From germline, CDR1 is LNHDA and CDR2 SQIVND (reference sequence). CDR3 in amino acids: CASKPGGSENYGYTF. Here the CDR3 DNA reads TGTGCCAGTAAGCCAGGGGGATCGGAAAACTATGGCTACACCTTC. Based on the CDR3 plus reference TRBV19 and TRBJ1-2, the full variable domain is DGGITQSPKYLFRKEGQNVTLSCEQNLNHDAMYWYRQDPGQGLRLIYYSQIVNDFQKGDIAEGYSVSREKKESFPLTVTSAQKNPTAFYLCASKPGGSENYGYTFGSGTRLTVV.

This chain links TRBV29-1 with TRBJ1-2; 8 bases agree with TRBD1. Per the germline V gene, CDR1 is SQVTM and CDR2 is ANQGSEA. There are 14 residues in the CDR3. The V gene end was trimmed by 4 bases and the J gene end by 8 bases; junction bases not matched to a gene: 12. The CDR3 DNA reads as TGCAGCGTTGGGAGGGACAGGCCCGAAACGGGCTACACCTTC. It specifies CSVGRDRPETGYTF.

V and J are TRBV6-5 and TRBJ2-1, with D tentatively TRBD1 (6 bases). In germline, CDR1 is MNHEY, CDR2 SVGAGI. V lost 2 bases and J 0 bases, leaving 11 bases between the germline ends. The CDR3 has 16 residues. This CDR3 reads CASSYITGSSYNEQFF. CDR3 DNA: TGTGCCAGCAGTTACATTACAGGGAGCTCCTACAATGAGCAGTTCTTC.

The J gene is TRBJ2-5, the V gene TRBV30; D uncertain. CDR3 size: 13 residues. Per the germline V gene, CDR1 is GTSNPN and CDR2 is SVGIG (reference sequence). V was clipped by 1 base and J by 1 base, with 7 bases between them. The CDR3: CAWSGGLQETQYF. CDR3 nucleotide sequence: TGTGCCTGGAGTGGGGGTCTCCAAGAGACCCAGTACTTC.

This chain uses TRBV5-1 with TRBJ1-5, with TRBD1 matching over 11 bases. V shed 0 bases, J shed 8 bases, and the junction held 4 bases outside the gene matches. Per the germline V gene, CDR1 is SGHRS and CDR2 is YFSETQ. This CDR3 comprises 15 residues. The CDR3 spells CASSLGTGGVEPQHF. Here the CDR3 DNA reads TGCGCCAGCAGCTTGGGGACAGGGGGCGTGGAGCCCCAGCATTTT. Together with reference TRBV5-1 and TRBJ1-5, the CDR3 gives the full variable domain: KAGVTQTPRYLIKTRGQQVTLSCSPISGHRSVSWYQQTPGQGLQFLFEYFSETQRNKGNFPGRFSGRQFSNSRSEMNVSTLELGDSALYLCASSLGTGGVEPQHFGDGTRLSIL.

This chain links TRBV4-1 with TRBJ2-7; TRBD1 aligns across 9 bases. The CDR3 contains 14 residues. The V and J ends lost 3 bases and 3 bases, in that order; junction bases with no gene match: 3. The germline gives CDR1 MGHRA, CDR2 YSYEKL. CDR3 coding DNA: TGCGCCAGCAGCCATAGGACAGGGGACTACGAGCAGTACTTC. Translating gives CASSHRTGDYEQYF.

This clone was counted once. The rearrangement links TRBV19 to TRBJ2-5; possibly TRBD2 for D (5 bases). V lost 9 bases and J 3 bases, leaving 17 bases between the germline ends. CDR3 size: 14 residues. Germline CDR1 reads LNHDA; CDR2 reads SQIVND (reference sequence). The DNA for the CDR3 is TGTGCCAGGCTGAAAGGGCGGGCCAAAGAGACCCAGTACTTC. Translating gives CARLKGRAKETQYF.

The CDR3 protein is CASGLVLGLAGGYSSYEQYF. In DNA, the CDR3 is TGTGCTAGTGGTTTGGTATTGGGACTAGCGGGGGGGTACAGCTCCTACGAGCAGTACTTC. The chain joins TRBV12-5 to TRBJ2-7; 16 bases align to TRBD2. Germline values: CDR1 LGHNT, CDR2 FRNRAP. V shed 0 bases, J shed 0 bases, and the junction held 8 bases outside the gene matches. The CDR3 length is 20 residues.

The sample holds one count of this clone. The J gene is TRBJ1-6, the V gene TRBV11-2; no definite D call. The CDR3 contains 16 residues. V lost 5 bases and J lost 0, with 11 bases in between. Germline V gene lookup returns CDR1 SGHAT and CDR2 FQNNGV. The CDR3 is CASSALRRSYNSPLHF. CDR3 nucleotide sequence: TGTGCCAGCAGCGCCCTCAGACGCTCCTATAATTCACCCCTCCACTTT.

The rearrangement links TRBV28 to TRBJ2-3; 13 bases are a match to TRBD2. Per germline, CDR1 MDHEN and CDR2 SYDVKM. CDR3 length: 16 amino acids. V dropped 8 bases and J dropped 1; count of bases not matched to a gene: 6. The CDR3 bases are TGTGCCAGCTGCGGACTAGCGGGAGAAGGCACAGATACGCAGTATTTT. This codes for CASCGLAGEGTDTQYF.

The CDR3 reads CASSQDPIGNTEAFF. The CDR3 DNA reads TGTGCCAGCAGCCAAGATCCGATTGGAAACACTGAAGCTTTCTTT. The V gene is TRBV4-2, the J gene TRBJ1-1; D is ambiguous. The CDR3 totals 15 residues. The germline gives CDR1 LGHNA, CDR2 YNFKEQ. V was pared by 0 bases and J by 2 bases, with 10 bases between.

This chain uses TRBV5-4 with TRBJ2-7; D may be TRBD2 (5 bases). Germline V gene data show CDR1 as SGHNT and CDR2 as YYREEE (reference sequence). The CDR3 covers 14 residues. Trimming pared 2 bases from V and 2 bases from J, leaving 11 bases between. In nucleotides, the CDR3 is TGTGCCAGCAGCTTTTCACGAGGGACCTACGAGCAGTACTTC. Protein sequence: CASSFSRGTYEQYF.

This clone has a single count. The chain joins TRBV10-3 to TRBJ1-1, with D perhaps TRBD1 (5 bases). V was trimmed by 0 bases and J by 7 bases, leaving 15 bases between them. The CDR3 consists of 15 residues. CDR1 is ENHRY and CDR2 is SYGVKD in the germline V gene. The CDR3 loop is CAISESGPADSEAFF. The DNA for the CDR3 is TGTGCCATCAGTGAGTCGGGGCCGGCTGATAGTGAAGCTTTCTTT.

The chain carries TRBV5-1 and TRBJ1-6; 7 bases map to TRBD1. This CDR3 contains 16 residues. CDR1 SGHRS and CDR2 YFSETQ come from the germline V gene. The junction had 6 bases not matched to a gene; V was cut back by 4 bases and J by 2 bases. This CDR3 reads CASSTGQGAYNSPLHF. In DNA, the CDR3 is TGCGCCAGCAGCACAGGCCAGGGGGCCTATAATTCACCCCTCCACTTT.

This clone has more than one count but fewer than ten. J is TRBJ1-2 and V is TRBV27; TRBD1 matches at 8 bases. From germline, CDR1 is MNHEY and CDR2 SMNVEV (reference sequence). There are 15 residues in the CDR3. V shed 6 bases and J 4 bases; nucleotides not matched to a gene: 10. CDR3 region: CASSPGRGQVYGYTF. CDR3 coding DNA: TGTGCCAGCAGCCCCGGGCGGGGACAGGTCTATGGCTACACCTTC.

V gene TRBV19 combines with J gene TRBJ1-1; TRBD1 agrees at 7 bases. CDR3 length equals 14 residues. Germline lookup yields CDR1 LNHDA and CDR2 SQIVND (reference sequence). Trimming removed 7 bases from V and 1 base from J; junction bases left unmatched: 6. In DNA form, the CDR3 reads TGTGCCAGTACCGCACAGGGGTGGAACACTGAAGCTTTCTTT. It specifies CASTAQGWNTEAFF.

This chain links TRBV6-1 with TRBJ1-6; D remains ambiguous. The CDR3 spans 14 residues. V was clipped by 6 bases and J by 0 bases, with 6 bases between them. Germline V gene sequence: CDR1 MNHNS, CDR2 SASEGT. This CDR3 reads CASREDSYNSPLHF. The DNA of the CDR3 is TGTGCCAGCAGGGAGGACTCCTATAATTCACCCCTCCACTTT.